The rows below give T cell receptor beta chains drawn from one sample of a study of cytomegalovirus exposure and HLA in healthy donors. TCRdb's table, derived via immunoSEQ multiplex PCR, lists solely in-frame clones and lacks some. This table holds 150,000 to 200,000 clones, around three quarters found once. Sequenced material: PBMCs. The receptors come from a woman in her twenties or thirties in good health and CMV-seropositive. Both conserved end residues are trimmed from each CDR3. D genes are given only for firm matches.

>TRBJ2-3|TRBV25-1|-
ASSDPMDTQY
>TRBJ1-6|TRBV5-1|-
ASSLGGGKSSYNSPLH
>TRBJ1-1|TRBV7-9|TRBD1
ASSPDRGKTEAF
>TRBJ2-1|TRBV10-2|TRBD1
ASRGGQGATEQF
>TRBJ2-7|TRBV29-1|TRBD2
SVDASGASYEQY
>-|TRBV12-5|TRBD2
ASGLERSGRSSYEQY
>TRBJ1-2|TRBV4-3|-
ASSQDNGDYGYT
>TRBJ2-2|TRBV2|TRBD1
ASRGQMNTGELF
>TRBJ2-7|TRBV2|-
ASSTSRNTYEQY
>TRBJ1-5|TRBV19|-
ASSMGGYSNQPQH